A selection of T cell receptor beta chains follows, all from one sample in a study of radiation and T cells in renal cell carcinoma. Assay used: immunoSEQ multiplex PCR; TCRdb lists only in-frame clones, some missing. The sample consists of approximately 120,000 clones, around 83% of them appearing once. The sample in question was blood, obtained from a patient whose treatment included radiotherapy and nephrectomy. Receptors originate from a woman aged 55-69 years with renal cell carcinoma. Each CDR3 is given with its conserved first and last residue. D genes are given only for firm matches. Rows may omit the clone size; those that give it use once, few, many or a size class.

clone size: NA; J gene: TRBJ1-6; CDR3 length: 14; V gene: TRBV5-1; D gene: NA; CDR3 protein: CASSLRTRNSPLHF; CDR3 DNA: TGCGCCAGCAGCTTGCGGACACGAAATTCACCCCTCCACTTT
clone size: NA; J gene: TRBJ2-5; CDR3 length: 13; V gene: TRBV5-6; D gene: NA; CDR3 protein: CASSMGGKETQYF; CDR3 DNA: TGTGCCAGCAGTATGGGCGGGAAAGAGACCCAGTACTTC
clone size: NA; J gene: TRBJ1-1; CDR3 length: 14; V gene: TRBV10-2; D gene: NA; CDR3 protein: CASSEPIMNTEAFF; CDR3 DNA: TGCGCCAGCAGTGAGCCCATAATGAACACTGAAGCTTTCTTT
clone size: NA; J gene: TRBJ2-3; CDR3 length: 16; V gene: TRBV7-3; D gene: NA; CDR3 protein: CASSLKLAAPVDTQYF; CDR3 DNA: TGTGCCAGCAGCTTGAAACTAGCTGCGCCGGTAGATACGCAGTATTTT
clone size: NA; J gene: TRBJ2-2; CDR3 length: 12; V gene: TRBV7-3; D gene: NA; CDR3 protein: CASSQGVGELFF; CDR3 DNA: TGTGCCAGCAGCCAAGGAGTCGGGGAGCTGTTTTTT
clone size: NA; J gene: TRBJ2-7; CDR3 length: 13; V gene: TRBV10-3; D gene: NA; CDR3 protein: CAIGIVRAYEQYF; CDR3 DNA: TGTGCCATCGGGATTGTCAGAGCCTACGAGCAGTACTTC
clone size: NA; J gene: TRBJ2-7; CDR3 length: 17; V gene: TRBV7-4; D gene: TRBD1; CDR3 protein: CASSSPVSRGRLYEQYF; CDR3 DNA: TGTGCCAGCAGCTCCCCGGTTTCCAGGGGGCGCCTCTACGAGCAGTACTTC
clone size: NA; J gene: TRBJ1-2; CDR3 length: 17; V gene: TRBV15; D gene: NA; CDR3 protein: CATSRDRLGGSHYGYTF; CDR3 DNA: TGTGCCACCAGCAGAGATAGGCTTGGCGGCAGCCACTATGGCTACACCTTC
clone size: NA; J gene: TRBJ1-6; CDR3 length: 17; V gene: TRBV18; D gene: TRBD1; CDR3 protein: CASSRDDRDVHNSPLHF; CDR3 DNA: TGTGCCAGCTCACGAGATGACAGGGACGTACATAATTCACCCCTCCACTTT
clone size: NA; J gene: TRBJ2-1; CDR3 length: 14; V gene: TRBV7-3; D gene: TRBD2; CDR3 protein: CASSLRTSGDEQFF; CDR3 DNA: TGTGCCAGCAGCCTAAGGACTAGCGGCGATGAGCAGTTCTTC
clone size: NA; J gene: TRBJ2-7; CDR3 length: 15; V gene: TRBV4-1; D gene: NA; CDR3 protein: CASSQGRLGSYEQYF; CDR3 DNA: TGCGCCAGCAGCCAGGGGCGCCTGGGGTCCTACGAGCAGTACTTC
clone size: few; J gene: TRBJ1-1; CDR3 length: 14; V gene: TRBV27; D gene: TRBD1; CDR3 protein: CASSLGQGYTEAFF; CDR3 DNA: TGTGCCAGCAGTTTGGGACAGGGGTACACTGAAGCTTTCTTT
clone size: NA; J gene: TRBJ1-2; CDR3 length: 14; V gene: TRBV19; D gene: TRBD1; CDR3 protein: CASTRDRGWYGYTF; CDR3 DNA: TGTGCCAGTACCCGGGACAGGGGTTGGTATGGCTACACCTTC
clone size: NA; J gene: TRBJ1-1; CDR3 length: 15; V gene: TRBV7-9; D gene: NA; CDR3 protein: CASSPVRGLEAEAFF; CDR3 DNA: TGTGCCAGCAGCCCTGTTAGAGGGCTTGAGGCTGAAGCTTTCTTT
clone size: once; J gene: TRBJ2-3; CDR3 length: 16; V gene: TRBV5-4; D gene: TRBD2; CDR3 protein: CASSLGLAGGEDTQYF; CDR3 DNA: TGTGCCAGCAGCTTGGGGCTAGCGGGAGGAGAAGATACGCAGTATTTT
clone size: NA; J gene: TRBJ1-5; CDR3 length: 14; V gene: TRBV10-1; D gene: NA; CDR3 protein: CASSIRQCNQPQHF; CDR3 DNA: TGCGCCAGCAGTATAAGGCAGTGCAATCAGCCCCAGCATTTT
clone size: NA; J gene: TRBJ1-3; CDR3 length: 14; V gene: TRBV28; D gene: NA; CDR3 protein: CASSFPDRGNTIYF; CDR3 DNA: TGTGCCAGCAGTTTTCCGGACAGAGGAAACACCATATATTTT
clone size: NA; J gene: TRBJ1-2; CDR3 length: 13; V gene: TRBV19; D gene: NA; CDR3 protein: CASSMSSPGGYTF; CDR3 DNA: TGTGCCAGTAGTATGTCCTCCCCAGGGGGCTACACCTTC
clone size: NA; J gene: TRBJ2-3; CDR3 length: 14; V gene: TRBV19; D gene: NA; CDR3 protein: CASSRGSGTDTQYF; CDR3 DNA: TGTGCCAGTAGTAGGGGGAGCGGCACAGATACGCAGTATTTT
clone size: NA; J gene: TRBJ2-1; CDR3 length: 17; V gene: TRBV25-1; D gene: NA; CDR3 protein: CASSSDPWGALRDEQFF; CDR3 DNA: TGTGCCAGCAGTTCCGACCCCTGGGGGGCCCTAAGGGATGAGCAGTTCTTC
clone size: NA; J gene: TRBJ1-2; CDR3 length: 15; V gene: TRBV28; D gene: NA; CDR3 protein: CASRPPGEGNYGYTF; CDR3 DNA: TGTGCCAGCAGACCCCCCGGGGAGGGCAACTATGGCTACACCTTC
clone size: NA; J gene: TRBJ2-3; CDR3 length: 13; V gene: TRBV7-6; D gene: NA; CDR3 protein: CASSETPPDTQYF; CDR3 DNA: TGTGCCAGCAGCGAAACCCCCCCAGATACGCAGTATTTT
clone size: NA; J gene: TRBJ2-7; CDR3 length: 15; V gene: TRBV6-5; D gene: TRBD1; CDR3 protein: CATRTGDRGSHEQYF; CDR3 DNA: TGTGCCACCAGAACCGGGGACAGGGGTTCCCACGAGCAGTACTTC
clone size: NA; J gene: TRBJ1-2; CDR3 length: 13; V gene: TRBV5-1; D gene: NA; CDR3 protein: CASSLESNYGYTF; CDR3 DNA: TGCGCCAGCAGCTTGGAATCGAACTATGGCTACACCTTC
clone size: NA; J gene: TRBJ2-1; CDR3 length: 16; V gene: TRBV27; D gene: TRBD2; CDR3 protein: CASTYSSGTSGYEQFF; CDR3 DNA: TGTGCCAGCACCTACTCTTCTGGGACTAGCGGGTATGAGCAGTTCTTC
clone size: NA; J gene: TRBJ2-3; CDR3 length: 15; V gene: TRBV28; D gene: TRBD1; CDR3 protein: CASSSRTGGADTQYF; CDR3 DNA: TGTGCCAGCAGTTCCCGGACAGGGGGGGCAGATACGCAGTATTTT
clone size: few; J gene: TRBJ2-5; CDR3 length: 15; V gene: TRBV6-1; D gene: NA; CDR3 protein: CASRTGTGLGETQYF; CDR3 DNA: TGTGCCAGCAGGACCGGAACAGGGTTGGGGGAGACCCAGTACTTC
clone size: NA; J gene: TRBJ2-6; CDR3 length: 14; V gene: TRBV19; D gene: NA; CDR3 protein: CASSPLPGANVLTF; CDR3 DNA: TGTGCCAGTAGTCCTCTACCAGGGGCCAACGTCCTGACTTTC
clone size: once; J gene: TRBJ2-7; CDR3 length: 15; V gene: TRBV6-5; D gene: TRBD1; CDR3 protein: CASSYDETGGYEQYF; CDR3 DNA: TGTGCCAGCAGTTACGACGAGACAGGGGGCTACGAGCAGTACTTC
clone size: few; J gene: TRBJ1-6; CDR3 length: 16; V gene: TRBV7-6; D gene: NA; CDR3 protein: CASSLARPENNSPLHF; CDR3 DNA: TGTGCCAGCAGCTTAGCGAGACCGGAGAATAATTCACCCCTCCACTTT
clone size: NA; J gene: TRBJ1-5; CDR3 length: 19; V gene: TRBV19; D gene: TRBD1; CDR3 protein: CASSIRGTGGRGGNQPQHF; CDR3 DNA: TGTGCCAGTAGTATTCGAGGGACAGGGGGCCGGGGTGGCAATCAGCCCCAGCATTTT
clone size: NA; J gene: TRBJ1-2; CDR3 length: 13; V gene: TRBV19; D gene: NA; CDR3 protein: CASSSDGPYGYTF; CDR3 DNA: TGTGCCAGTAGTTCCGACGGGCCTTATGGCTACACCTTC
clone size: NA; J gene: TRBJ1-1; CDR3 length: 13; V gene: TRBV27; D gene: NA; CDR3 protein: CASSLTSITEAFF; CDR3 DNA: TGTGCCAGCAGCCTCACAAGTATCACTGAAGCTTTCTTT
clone size: NA; J gene: TRBJ1-5; CDR3 length: 15; V gene: TRBV18; D gene: TRBD1; CDR3 protein: CASSITGDSNQPQHF; CDR3 DNA: TGTGCCAGCTCAATTACAGGGGATAGCAATCAGCCCCAGCATTTT
clone size: NA; J gene: TRBJ1-5; CDR3 length: 13; V gene: TRBV7-9; D gene: NA; CDR3 protein: CASSLYPDQPQHF; CDR3 DNA: TGTGCCAGCAGCTTATATCCGGATCAGCCCCAGCATTTT
clone size: NA; J gene: TRBJ1-5; CDR3 length: 15; V gene: TRBV6-1; D gene: NA; CDR3 protein: CASSDRTVSNQPQHF; CDR3 DNA: TGTGCCAGCAGTGACAGGACGGTAAGCAATCAGCCCCAGCATTTT